The 4 T cell receptor beta chains presented below share a single source sample, sequenced in a study of PD-L1 blockade in urothelial cancer. Assay used: immunoSEQ multiplex PCR; TCRdb lists only in-frame clones, some missing. Among 45,000 or so clones, 82% were seen once, and the ten largest hold less than 3.5%. Sequencing used PBMCs, obtained around atezolizumab (anti-PD-L1) treatment. These receptors all stem from a man in his 70s with urothelial cancer.

The DNA of the CDR3 is TGTGCCAGCTCACCAGACAGGGGTCTCTCTGGAAACACCATATATTTT. It translates to CASSPDRGLSGNTIYF. The chain recombines TRBV18 with TRBJ1-3, with TRBD1 matching over 8 bases. The CDR3 runs 16 residues. Germline lookup yields CDR1 KGHSH and CDR2 LQKENI. With V trimmed by 2 bases and J by 0 bases, 3 bases remained unmatched. The full variable domain, completed using reference TRBV18 and TRBJ1-3, is NAGVMQNPRHLVRRRGQEARLRCSPMKGHSHVYWYRQLPEEGLKFMVYLQKENIIDESGMPKERFSAEFPKEGPSILRIQQVVRGDSAAYFCASSPDRGLSGNTIYFGEGSWLTVV.

This clone was recorded once. The chain couples TRBV7-2 to TRBJ1-2, with 8 bases that match TRBD1. With V trimmed by 5 bases and J by 2 bases, 4 bases remained unmatched. This CDR3 spans 14 amino acids. CDR1 and CDR2 from the germline V gene are SGHTA and FQGNSA. CDR3: CASSPRQGNYGYTF. The CDR3 nucleotides read TGTGCCAGCAGCCCTAGACAGGGGAACTATGGCTACACCTTC.

The rearrangement joins TRBV10-3 to TRBJ2-3, with D uncertain. The V gene lost 3 bases and the J gene lost 5 bases, with 3 bases spanning the gap. Per germline, CDR1 ENHRY and CDR2 SYGVKD. The CDR3 is 11 amino acids. CDR3 sequence: CAISDRDTQYF. Here the CDR3 DNA reads TGTGCCATCAGTGATAGAGATACGCAGTATTTT.

The count of this clone is one. The chain has TRBV19 and TRBJ1-5; the match to TRBD1 covers 8 bases. V lost 6 bases and J lost 5; bases outside the gene matches: 9. Germline loops: CDR1 LNHDA, CDR2 SQIVND (reference sequence). The length of the CDR3 is 15 residues. The CDR3, as DNA: TGTGCCAGTAGCCTAGAGGACAGGGTGGATCAGCCCCAGCATTTT. This sequence encodes CASSLEDRVDQPQHF.